The present T cell receptor beta chain was sequenced within a study of T cell changes during pregnancy in multiple sclerosis. Germline V gene lookup returns CDR1 SGDLS and CDR2 YYNGEE. The germline V and J ends were trimmed by 3 bases and 6 bases, with 15 bases remaining between them. The CDR3 has 14 amino acids. Method: immunoSEQ multiplex PCR; TCRdb's copy keeps in-frame clones and lacks some. Here the sample spans approximately 15,000 clones, 84% being singletons. The clonotype comes from a female donor in good health, enrolled as a control in a pregnancy study. This chain joins TRBV9 and TRBJ1-2, with D possibly matching TRBD1 (5 bases). This material consisted of CD8+ T cells from peripheral blood mononuclear cells, taken in the third trimester of pregnancy. In nucleotides, the CDR3 is TGTGCCAGCAGCGGCCAGGGTAGTCACAATGGCTACACCTTC. Its protein is CASSGQGSHNGYTF.